What follows are 27 T cell receptor beta chains derived from one specimen sequenced in a study of CD8+ T cells in alopecia areata. Sequencing relied on a cDNA template that was reverse transcribed from extracted RNA. Profiled with immunoSEQ multiplex PCR; TCRdb holds only in-frame clones, not every one. The specimen has over 100,000 clones, none found just once. The sequencing input was lesional skin. The source is a C3H/HeJ mouse with alopecia areata. The mouse strain carries the MHC haplotype H2-k.

There are a few counts of this clone. The listed genes are named as in mouse. The observed sequence ends 4 residues before the CDR3 terminus, with the missing tail filled in from the germline J gene. The chain combines TRBV19 with TRBJ1-2; a weak D match, TRBD1 (5 bases). Germline V gives CDR1 FNHDT, CDR2 SITEND (reference sequence). The CDR3 runs to 14 residues. V was pared by 3 bases and J by 1 base, with 10 bases between. CDR3 sequence reads: CASSTPDKNSDYTF. The DNA read from the CDR3 is TGTGCCAGCAGTACCCCGGACAAAAACTCC.

Turning to this clone: The germline and genes are mouse ones. Coverage ceases 4 residues before the CDR3 finishes, and the germline J gene fills in the end. The J gene is TRBJ2-7, the V gene TRBV13-3, with D tentatively TRBD1 (5 bases). The V gene lost 5 bases and the J gene lost 0 bases, with 12 bases spanning the gap. Looked up from germline, CDR1 is NNHDY and CDR2 is SYVADS. The CDR3 has 14 amino acids. The CDR3 loop is CASSSPDSSYEQYF. The CDR3 DNA, read in part, is TGTGCCAGCAGCTCCCCAGACAGCTCCTAT.

Points on this clone: Each gene name is a mouse one. The read stops 4 residues short of the end of the CDR3; the missing end is completed from the germline J gene. V is TRBV13-3 and J is TRBJ2-7, with TRBD1 matching 11 bases. The CDR3 has 14 amino acids. From germline, CDR1 is NNHDY and CDR2 SYVADS. The CDR3 sequence is CASSWDRGSYEQYF. Incomplete CDR3 DNA: TGTGCCAGCAGTTGGGACAGGGGGTCATAT.

In this sample, this clone turned up many times. Gene names and germline refer to mouse. The CDR3 end is not reached by the read, which stops 4 residues before it; the germline J gene fills it in. This sequence joins TRBV13-3 and TRBJ2-2, with 9 bases matching TRBD2. The V segment lost 7 bases and the J segment 2 bases; nucleotides outside the gene matches: 3. From germline, CDR1 is NNHDY and CDR2 SYVADS. The CDR3 runs to 14 residues. CDR3 region: CASAGTGNTGQLYF. The part of the CDR3 DNA that was read is TGTGCCAGCGCCGGGACTGGGAACACCGGG.

This clone was detected a few times. Mouse gene names and germline throughout. The read terminates 4 residues before the CDR3 end, so the remaining end is supplied by the germline J gene. This chain connects TRBV13-1 to TRBJ1-2, with 8 bases that match TRBD1. Unmatched junction bases numbered 3, after V lost 1 base and J lost 4 bases. Germline CDR1 NSHNY, CDR2 SYGAGN. This CDR3 has 14 amino acids. Partial CDR3 DNA: TGTGCCAGCAGTGATCAGGGGGCAGGCTCC. Protein product: CASSDQGAGS. The full CDR3 is CASSDQGAGSDYTF.

On this clone: Gene names refer to mouse genes. The read finishes 4 residues shy of the CDR3 end, and the germline J gene is used to complete it. This chain links TRBV1 with TRBJ2-2; possibly TRBD1 for D (6 bases). The CDR3 consists of 17 residues. V was pared by 0 bases and J by 0 bases, with 11 bases between. CDR1 NSQYPW and CDR2 LRSPGD come from the germline V gene (reference sequence). The CDR3 bases that were read are TGCACCTGCAGTGCAGACCCCGGGACATCAAACACCGGG. Its protein is CTCSADPGTSNTG. The whole CDR3 sequence is CTCSADPGTSNTGQLYF.

This clone was seen a handful of times. There is a difference at residue 8 between the TCRdb protein and the DNA translation, so the protein given here was translated from the DNA. Gene labels here are mouse ones. The read terminates 3 residues ahead of where the CDR3 ends, so the germline J gene completes it. The V and J genes are TRBV19 and TRBJ1-3; no firm D call. Germline V gene data show CDR1 as FNHDT and CDR2 as SITEND (reference sequence). This CDR3 has 11 residues. Trimming stripped 6 bases from V and 3 bases from J, with 4 bases between. The CDR3 DNA, read in part, is TGTGCCAGCATAGGTGGAAATACG. Its translation: CASIGGNT. The whole CDR3 is CASIGGNTLYF.

The sample holds a few counts of this clone. At residue 13, TCRdb's protein is not the same as the translated DNA, so the protein here was read from the DNA. Gene names are the mouse ones. The observed sequence ends 3 residues before the CDR3 terminus, with the missing tail filled in from the germline J gene. This chain joins TRBV1 and TRBJ1-3; 9 bases agree with TRBD1. Trimming at V came to 3 bases and at J to 0 bases, leaving 3 bases not matched to a gene. CDR3 length: 16 residues. Germline CDR1 NSQYPW, CDR2 LRSPGD (reference sequence). CDR3 DNA (partial): TGCACCTGCAGTGCTAAGGGACAGGGTTCTGGAAATACG. As protein: CTCSAKGQGSGNT. Given in full, the CDR3 is CTCSAKGQGSGNTLYF.

As concerns this clone: Mouse gene names and germline throughout. The read halts 4 residues ahead of the CDR3 end, with the missing end drawn from the germline J gene. This sequence joins TRBV13-1 and TRBJ2-3, with a tentative D call TRBD2 (5 bases). Germline loops: CDR1 NSHNY, CDR2 SYGAGN. Trimming removed 2 bases at V and 3 bases at J, with 10 bases between. The CDR3 consists of 14 residues. The sequenced CDR3 bases are TGTGCCAGCAGTGAAAAGGCTGGGGCAGAA. Translation gives CASSEKAGAE. The whole CDR3 is CASSEKAGAETLYF.

This clone appeared a few times. Gene names are mouse gene names. The CDR3 end lies 4 residues beyond the end of the read and is filled in from the germline J gene. This chain uses TRBV13-3 with TRBJ1-4; 9 bases agree with TRBD1. CDR1 NNHDY and CDR2 SYVADS come from the germline V gene. Unmatched junction bases numbered 6, after V lost 5 bases and J lost 4 bases. This CDR3 is built from 15 residues. The sequenced part of the CDR3 DNA is TGTGCCAGCAGCCGGGACAGGGCCGTCAACGAA. Protein sequence: CASSRDRAVNE. The CDR3 reads in full as CASSRDRAVNERLFF.

As to this clone: Any gene name here is a mouse gene name. Read sequence stops 4 residues before the CDR3 end, and the germline J gene provides the missing end. The chain carries TRBV13-3 and TRBJ2-3; 12 bases align to TRBD1. Germline trimming cut 0 bases from V and 4 bases from J; bases unmatched to any gene: 3. Germline CDR1 is NNHDY and CDR2 is SYVADS. The CDR3 sequence is 16 residues long. CDR3 DNA (partial): TGTGCCAGCAGTGATGTAGGGACAGGGGGCTCAGAA. Protein product: CASSDVGTGGSE. The whole CDR3 reads CASSDVGTGGSETLYF.

The sample holds many counts of this clone. Any gene name here is a mouse gene name. Read coverage stops 4 residues before the CDR3 terminus; the germline J gene supplies the remainder. V gene TRBV13-3 combines with J gene TRBJ2-1, with a weak D call TRBD1 (6 bases). The V gene lost 4 bases and the J gene lost 1 base, with 9 bases spanning the gap. The length of the CDR3 is 14 residues. Germline V lookup: CDR1 NNHDY, CDR2 SYVADS. The covered CDR3 bases are TGTGCCAGCAGTATCAGGGGAAACTATGCT. Translation: CASSIRGNYA. The full CDR3 protein is CASSIRGNYAEQFF.

Worth noting for this clone: Mouse gene names apply. The CDR3 loop is CASSERQGYAEQFF. CDR3 DNA (partial): TGTGCCAGCAGTGAAAGGCAGGGGTATGCT. The chain joins TRBV13-3 to TRBJ2-1, with D tentatively TRBD1 (6 bases). The read falls 4 residues short of the CDR3 end, and the missing part is taken from the germline J gene. This CDR3 spans 14 amino acids. The ends were cut back, 2 bases at V and 4 bases at J, with 10 bases in the middle. Looked up from germline, CDR1 is NNHDY and CDR2 is SYVADS.

Details on this clone: The genes are named according to mouse. Coverage ceases 4 residues before the CDR3 finishes, and the germline J gene fills in the end. Other nucleotide sequences from this sample produce the same CDR3. The V and J genes are TRBV19 and TRBJ2-3; 7 bases match TRBD1. This CDR3 has 16 amino acids. V shed 5 bases and J 0 bases; nucleotides not matched to a gene: 9. In germline, CDR1 is FNHDT, CDR2 SITEND (reference sequence). CDR3 DNA (partial): TGTGCCAGCAGCCCCCCGGGGACAGCTAGTGCAGAA. As protein: CASSPPGTASAE. The entire CDR3 reads CASSPPGTASAETLYF. The whole variable domain, filled in from reference TRBV19 and TRBJ2-3, reads GGIITQTPKFLIGQEGQKLTLKCQQNFNHDTMYWYRQDSGKGLRLIYYSITENDLQKGDLSEGYDASREKKSSFSLTVTSAQKNEMAVFLCASSPPGTASAETLYFGSGTRLTVL.

Note on this clone: Mouse germline and gene names are used. With the read ending 4 residues before the CDR3 end, the germline J gene is used to fill in that end. J is TRBJ2-1 and V is TRBV19; D might be TRBD1 (5 bases). The CDR3 contains 13 residues. Germline CDR1 reads FNHDT; CDR2 reads SITEND (reference sequence). CDR3 amino acids: CASSINKGAEQFF. The covered CDR3 bases are TGTGCCAGCAGTATTAACAAGGGGGCT.

The table lists this clone with a few counts. Gene names and germline refer to mouse. The read falls 4 residues short of the CDR3 end, and the missing part is taken from the germline J gene. The genes are TRBV13-2 and TRBJ2-7, with TRBD2 matching over 8 bases. From germline, CDR1 is NNHNN and CDR2 SYGAGS (reference sequence). V lost 0 bases, J lost 2 bases, and 4 bases stayed unmatched. The length of the CDR3 is 15 residues. Here the CDR3 reads CASGDATWGAYEQYF. CDR3 bases read: TGTGCCAGCGGTGATGCGACCTGGGGGGCCTAT.

This clone appeared many times. Gene names are the mouse ones. Read coverage stops 4 residues before the CDR3 terminus; the germline J gene supplies the remainder. The genes are TRBV13-3 and TRBJ1-4; 10 bases are shared with TRBD1. Looked up from germline, CDR1 is NNHDY and CDR2 is SYVADS. CDR3 length: 16 amino acids. Trimming cost V 0 bases and J 1 base; bases outside gene matches: 0. The CDR3 protein is CASSDGDRGSNERLFF. The part of the CDR3 DNA that was read is TGTGCCAGCAGTGATGGGGACAGGGGTTCCAACGAA.

This clone was found a few times. The gene symbols are mouse symbols. The covered CDR3 bases are TGCACCTGCAGTGCAGATCGGACAGTCGCAAACTCC. This sequence encodes CTCSADRTVANS. The CDR3 in its entirety is CTCSADRTVANSDYTF. J is TRBJ1-2 and V is TRBV1; the D gene is possibly TRBD1 (6 bases). The read terminates 4 residues before the CDR3 end, so the remaining end is supplied by the germline J gene. Trimming left V 0 bases short and J 0 bases short, with 11 bases between. Germline V gene sequence: CDR1 NSQYPW, CDR2 LRSPGD (reference sequence). This CDR3 is 16 amino acids long.

A word on this clone: Gene names and germline match the mouse. With the read ending 4 residues before the CDR3 end, the germline J gene is used to fill in that end. This same CDR3 is encoded by further DNA sequences in the sample. V usage is TRBV19 and J usage is TRBJ2-3, with 11 bases that match TRBD2. CDR1 and CDR2 (germline): FNHDT, SITEND (reference sequence). V was clipped by 10 bases and J by 2 bases; unmatched bases: 3. The CDR3 contains 13 residues. The sequenced CDR3 bases are TGTGCCTCGACTGGGGGGGTTGCAGAA. Translation gives CASTGGVAE. The full CDR3 sequence reads CASTGGVAETLYF.

This clone was counted a few times. Gene names and germline match the mouse. The read ends 4 residues shy of where the CDR3 ends; the end is completed using the germline J gene. The gene calls are TRBV1 and TRBJ1-4, with a weak D call TRBD1 (6 bases). Trimming pared 0 bases from V and 5 bases from J, leaving 10 bases between. Germline V gene lookup returns CDR1 NSQYPW and CDR2 LRSPGD (reference sequence). This CDR3 region has 15 residues. The covered CDR3 bases are TGCACCTGCAGTGCAGAACAGGGAATAAACGAA. Protein: CTCSAEQGINE. The entire CDR3 protein is CTCSAEQGINERLFF. Filled out from reference TRBV1 and TRBJ1-4, the complete variable domain reads VTLLEQNPRWRLVPRGQAVNLRCILKNSQYPWMSWYQQDLQKQLQWLFTLRSPGDKEVKSLPGADYLATRVTDTELRLQVANMSQGRTLYCTCSAEQGINERLFFGHGTKLSVL.

This clone was seen more than once but under ten times. Compared with germline, one end of the junction differs, possibly owing to a read error. Genes and germline come from the mouse. The sequence runs out 4 residues before the end of the CDR3; the remainder is reconstructed from the germline J gene. The chain is built from TRBV19 and TRBJ2-1; 12 nucleotides match TRBD2. This CDR3 has 15 residues. The germline CDR1 and CDR2 sequences are FNHDT and SITEND (reference sequence). The CDR3 spells CSSGTGGPYYAEQFF. The CDR3 DNA, read in part, is TGTTCCAGCGGGACTGGGGGGCCCTACTATGCT. Full variable domain (outside the CDR3, taken from reference TRBV19 and TRBJ2-1): GGIITQTPKFLIGQEGQKLTLKCQQNFNHDTMYWYRQDSGKGLRLIYYSITENDLQKGDLSEGYDASREKKSSFSLTVTSAQKNEMAVFLCSSGTGGPYYAEQFFGPGTRLTVL.

About this clone itself: Gene labels here are mouse ones. With the read ending 4 residues before the CDR3 end, the germline J gene is used to fill in that end. The chain is built from TRBV13-3 and TRBJ2-1, with 12 nucleotides matching TRBD2. Germline V gene lookup returns CDR1 NNHDY and CDR2 SYVADS. The CDR3 covers 15 residues. The covered CDR3 bases are TGTGCCAGCAGTATGACTGGGGGGGCTGGAGCT. This sequence encodes CASSMTGGAGA. The complete CDR3 protein is CASSMTGGAGAEQFF.

This clone was recorded a few times. Mouse germline and gene names are used. The read falls 4 residues short of the CDR3 end, and the missing part is taken from the germline J gene. The chain uses TRBV1 and TRBJ1-1, with 9 bases that match TRBD1. Germline V gene data show CDR1 as NSQYPW and CDR2 as LRSPGD (reference sequence). The CDR3 sequence is 15 residues long. The CDR3 is CTCSAEGQGRTEVFF. Incomplete CDR3 DNA: TGCACCTGCAGTGCAGAAGGACAGGGGAGGACA.

A few counts support this clone. Genes and germline come from the mouse. The read stops 4 residues short of the end of the CDR3; the missing end is completed from the germline J gene. This chain connects TRBV17 to TRBJ2-5, with 10 positions matching TRBD2. This CDR3 contains 15 residues. Germline trimming cut 2 bases from V and 2 bases from J; bases unmatched to any gene: 1. CDR1 MNHDT and CDR2 YYDKIL come from the germline V gene. CDR3 bases read: TGTGCTAGCAGTAGAAGGACTGGGGGCCAAGAC. Translated: CASSRRTGGQD. The complete CDR3 reads CASSRRTGGQDTQYF. The full variable domain, completed using reference TRBV17 and TRBJ2-5, is DTTVKQNPRYKLARVGKPVNLICSQTMNHDTMYWYQKKPNQAPKLLLFYYDKILNREADTFEKFQSSRPNNSFCSLYIGSAGLEYSAMYLCASSRRTGGQDTQYFGPGTRLLVL.

Concerning this clone: The gene symbols are mouse symbols. The CDR3 end falls 4 residues outside the read, so it is completed with the germline J gene. V usage is TRBV1 and J usage is TRBJ2-7; D is perhaps TRBD1 (5 bases). V lost 1 base to trimming and J lost 0 bases, with 13 bases between them. Germline CDR1 and CDR2: NSQYPW and LRSPGD (reference sequence). The CDR3 spans 16 residues. The CDR3 DNA, read in part, is TGCACCTGCAGTGCAGCCCTCAGGGAAAGCTCCTAT. It specifies CTCSAALRESSY. The entire CDR3 sequence reads CTCSAALRESSYEQYF. The variable domain in full, with the rest retrieved from reference TRBV1 and TRBJ2-7, is VTLLEQNPRWRLVPRGQAVNLRCILKNSQYPWMSWYQQDLQKQLQWLFTLRSPGDKEVKSLPGADYLATRVTDTELRLQVANMSQGRTLYCTCSAALRESSYEQYFGPGTRLTVL.

This clone came up a few times. Mouse gene names apply. The read terminates 4 residues ahead of where the CDR3 ends, so the germline J gene completes it. V and J are TRBV19 and TRBJ2-3, with TRBD1 as a possible D gene (7 bases). The CDR3 extends over 15 amino acids. Germline CDR1 FNHDT, CDR2 SITEND (reference sequence). Trimming removed 0 bases from V and 2 bases from J, with 10 bases in between. The CDR3 is CASSIGQGLAETLYF. CDR3 DNA, as far as it was read: TGTGCCAGCAGTATAGGACAGGGACTTGCAGAA.

For this clone: Genes and germline come from the mouse. Read coverage stops 4 residues before the CDR3 terminus; the germline J gene supplies the remainder. The gene calls are TRBV1 and TRBJ2-2; no definite D call. Trimming left V 0 bases short and J 5 bases short, with 7 bases between. The CDR3 totals 14 residues. CDR1 NSQYPW and CDR2 LRSPGD come from the germline V gene (reference sequence). The CDR3 region is CTCSAETPTGQLYF. The part of the CDR3 DNA that was read is TGCACCTGCAGTGCAGAAACTCCTACCGGG.